The rows below give T cell receptor beta chains drawn from one sample of a study of cytomegalovirus exposure and HLA in healthy donors. This table comes from immunoSEQ multiplex PCR, and its TCRdb copy is limited to in-frame clones, with some not included. The data contain 110,000 or so clones, 70% to 85% of them singletons. Sample: PBMCs. Receptors originate from a man in his late teens or twenties in good health and CMV-seropositive. The CDR3 runs from the conserved cysteine through the conserved F or W. The D gene is left open where the match is weak. Clone size is shown for a subset of rows, as once, few, many or a class of expanded clone.

J gene | V gene | D gene | clone size | CDR3 DNA | CDR3 protein
TRBJ1-1 | TRBV6-1 | NA | NA | TGTGCCAGCAGTGAAGCAAAAGACACCCGGAACACTGAAGCTTTCTTT | CASSEAKDTRNTEAFF
TRBJ2-7 | TRBV6-4 | TRBD1 | NA | TGTGCCAGCACCCACCGGGACAGGGTCGCCTACGAGCAGTACTTC | CASTHRDRVAYEQYF
TRBJ2-3 | TRBV7-7 | NA | NA | TGTGCTAGCAGCGCCGACCGGAGGACGCAGTATTTT | CASSADRRTQYF
TRBJ2-7 | TRBV5-1 | TRBD1 | NA | TGCGCCAGCAGCCTCGAGTGGACAGGGCTCTACGAGCAGTACTTC | CASSLEWTGLYEQYF
TRBJ2-7 | TRBV9 | NA | NA | TGTGCCAGCAGCGTCAGGGGGACTTCCTACGAGCAGTACTTC | CASSVRGTSYEQYF
TRBJ2-4 | TRBV10-1 | NA | NA | TGCGCCAGCAGTCAGAACAGAGAAAACAGTCAGTACTTC | CASSQNRENSQYF
TRBJ1-2 | TRBV29-1 | TRBD1 | NA | TGCAGCGTTGAAGATCACCAGACAGGGAACTATGGCTACACCTTC | CSVEDHQTGNYGYTF
TRBJ1-4 | TRBV5-8 | NA | NA | TGTGCCAGCAGCAGACGATTGGGGCCCCGGGGGTATGAAAAACTGTTTTTT | CASSRRLGPRGYEKLFF
TRBJ2-7 | TRBV9 | TRBD1 | few | TGTGCCAGCAGCGTTCAGGGGACAGGGGGCCACGAGCAGTACTTC | CASSVQGTGGHEQYF
TRBJ2-1 | TRBV5-6 | TRBD1 | NA | TGTGCCAGCAGCCCGGACAGGATCTACAATGAGCAGTTCTTC | CASSPDRIYNEQFF
TRBJ1-2 | TRBV13 | TRBD1 | few | TGCGCCAGCAGCCAAGATTCCAGGGGGCCATACTATGGCTACACCTTC | CASSQDSRGPYYGYTF
TRBJ2-1 | TRBV4-1 | TRBD2 | NA | TGCGCCAGCAGCCAAGATCCTCGCGGGGCTAGCGGGGGGGACAATGAGCAGTTCTTC | CASSQDPRGASGGDNEQFF
TRBJ2-7 | TRBV27 | NA | NA | TGTGCCAGCAGCTCTGGACTTCTCTACGAGCAGTACTTC | CASSSGLLYEQYF
TRBJ1-6 | TRBV9 | NA | NA | TGTGCCAGCAGCCAAGGGGGAGGGGGTGGAAACTCACCCCTCCACTTT | CASSQGGGGGNSPLHF
TRBJ1-1 | TRBV6-6 | TRBD1 | NA | TGTGCCAGCAGTGGACAGGAAGACAATGAAGCTTTCTTT | CASSGQEDNEAFF
TRBJ2-7 | TRBV10-3 | NA | NA | TGTGCCATCAGTGCGGACAACTACGAGCAGTACTTC | CAISADNYEQYF
TRBJ2-7 | TRBV6-1 | NA | NA | TGTGCCAGCAGCGACAGCCCCTACGAGCAGTACTTC | CASSDSPYEQYF
TRBJ1-5 | TRBV4-1 | NA | few | TGCGCCAGCAGCCAAGACGGCACGGGGAATCAGCCCCAGCATTTT | CASSQDGTGNQPQHF
TRBJ1-5 | TRBV2 | NA | NA | TGTGCCAGCAGACTGACCGGGGGGCCCCAGCATTTT | CASRLTGGPQHF
TRBJ2-7 | TRBV11-2 | TRBD2 | NA | TGTGCCAGCAGCTTCTCTAGCGGGGGAGTTTACGAGCAGTACTTC | CASSFSSGGVYEQYF
TRBJ1-5 | TRBV27 | NA | NA | TGTGCCAGCCGAACCGGGACTGGGACCGTGGCCCAGCATTTT | CASRTGTGTVAQHF
TRBJ2-3 | TRBV10-1 | NA | NA | TGCGCCAGCAGAGATAGCGGAAGCACAGATACGCAGTATTTT | CASRDSGSTDTQYF
TRBJ1-3 | TRBV19 | NA | NA | TGTGCCAGTAGTACTATGGGGGCGCGAAACACCATATATTTT | CASSTMGARNTIYF
TRBJ1-6 | TRBV30 | NA | NA | TGTGCCTGGAGTGCCTGGGGGCGAGGTAATTCACCCCTCCACTTT | CAWSAWGRGNSPLHF
TRBJ1-6 | TRBV7-9 | NA | NA | TGTGCCAGCAGCTTTGGGTGGGTAGGACACCATAATTCACCCCTCCACTTT | CASSFGWVGHHNSPLHF
TRBJ2-7 | TRBV27 | TRBD1 | few | TGTGCCAGCGGGACAGGGTTGAACGAGCAGTACTTC | CASGTGLNEQYF
TRBJ1-1 | TRBV5-1 | NA | NA | TGCGCCAGCAGACGGGCGGAGGGGTTGAACACTGAAGCTTTCTTT | CASRRAEGLNTEAFF
TRBJ2-7 | TRBV4-1 | NA | NA | TGCGCCAGCAGCCAAAGAGCAGGCAACTACGAGCAGTACTTC | CASSQRAGNYEQYF
TRBJ1-1 | TRBV5-6 | NA | NA | TGTGCCAGCAGCTTAGACATTGAAGCTTTCTTT | CASSLDIEAFF
TRBJ1-2 | TRBV19 | NA | NA | TGTGCCAGTAGTCTAACACTCGGACAGTCTAACTATGGCTACACCTTC | CASSLTLGQSNYGYTF
TRBJ2-7 | TRBV11-2 | TRBD1 | NA | TGTGCCAGCAGCACGCAAGGTGGGACAGGGGTTTTCGAGCAGTACTTC | CASSTQGGTGVFEQYF
TRBJ1-4 | TRBV7-9 | NA | NA | TGTGCCAGCAGCTTACCCGTCGGGGGTACTAATGAAAAACTGTTTTTT | CASSLPVGGTNEKLFF
TRBJ2-7 | TRBV28 | TRBD1 | NA | TGTGCCAGCAGTTTATACAGGGGGCTCTCCTACGAGCAGTACTTC | CASSLYRGLSYEQYF
TRBJ1-3 | TRBV7-9 | NA | NA | TGTGCCAGCAGCTTAATTGGGGGGGCTGTAGGAAACACCATATATTTT | CASSLIGGAVGNTIYF
TRBJ2-3 | TRBV9 | TRBD2 | NA | TGTGCCAGCAGCTTTAGCCTTCTAGCGGGAGGTGATACGCAGTATTTT | CASSFSLLAGGDTQYF
TRBJ2-3 | TRBV6-1 | NA | once | TGTGCCAGCAGTGATGGGGGGACGGACACAGATACGCAGTATTTT | CASSDGGTDTDTQYF
TRBJ2-1 | TRBV11-2 | TRBD1 | NA | TGTGCCAGCAGCCAATGGGACAGGGGCAATGAGCAGTTCTTC | CASSQWDRGNEQFF
TRBJ1-4 | TRBV10-1 | TRBD1 | once | TGCGCCAGCAGTGAGTCCTATCCCTTTGACAGGGGACCTAATGAAAAACTGTTTTTT | CASSESYPFDRGPNEKLFF
TRBJ2-1 | TRBV9 | TRBD2 | NA | TGTGCCAGCAGCGGTCAAAGCGGGAGGGCCTACAATGAGCAGTTCTTC | CASSGQSGRAYNEQFF